The next 30 T cell receptor beta chains were all read from a single sample in a study of OX40 agonist ivuxolimab in advanced cancers. TCRdb's copy holds only in-frame clones and misses some; the assay was immunoSEQ multiplex PCR. The sample has about 49,000 clones; 81% are singletons. Sequencing was performed on CD4+ or CD8+ T cells sorted from blood, taken in a trial of the OX40 agonist ivuxolimab. The source of these receptors is an adult with an advanced solid tumor such as melanoma, head and neck, liver or kidney cancer.

J is TRBJ2-3 and V is TRBV5-1; 8 bases match TRBD2. The CDR3 covers 15 residues. The V segment lost 6 bases and the J segment 0 bases; nucleotides outside the gene matches: 6. Germline V lookup: CDR1 SGHRS, CDR2 YFSETQ. CDR3: CASTGAGASTDTQYF. CDR3 in DNA: TGCGCCAGCACAGGAGCGGGAGCCAGCACAGATACGCAGTATTTT.

The rearrangement uses TRBV7-8 and TRBJ2-1; 11 nucleotides align to TRBD2. CDR1 and CDR2 from the germline V gene are SGHVS and FQNEAQ. V gave up 7 bases and J gave up 7 bases; unmatched junction bases: 9. This CDR3 comprises 15 residues. The DNA for the CDR3 is TGTGCCAGCATCCCAACTAGCGGGGGCTTTAATGAGCAGTTCTTC. Translating it yields CASIPTSGGFNEQFF.

This clone was detected ten times or more. Other DNA variants within this sample encode the same CDR3. The rearrangement uses TRBV11-2 and TRBJ2-3; D ambiguous. The germline V gene has CDR1 SGHAT and CDR2 FQNNGV. The V end was cut by 4 bases, the J end by 2 bases, with 1 base between. The CDR3 is 11 residues long. CDR3 sequence: CASSSTDTQYF. The CDR3 nucleotides are TGTGCCAGCAGCTCCACAGATACGCAGTATTTT. Combining the CDR3 with reference TRBV11-2 and TRBJ2-3 gives the whole variable domain EAGVAQSPRYKIIEKRQSVAFWCNPISGHATLYWYQQILGQGPKLLIQFQNNGVVDDSQLPKDRFSAERLKGVDSTLKIQPAKLEDSAVYLCASSSTDTQYFGPGTRLTVL.

The chain links TRBV10-1 to TRBJ2-3; no firm D call. Germline V gene sequence: CDR1 WNHNN, CDR2 SYGVQD (reference sequence). The CDR3 consists of 14 residues. Deletions cut 3 bases from V and 0 bases from J, with 7 bases between. CDR3 protein: CASSDEISTDTQYF. The CDR3 nucleotides are TGCGCCAGCAGTGACGAGATTAGCACAGATACGCAGTATTTT.

The rearrangement uses TRBV5-1 and TRBJ2-2, with 11 bases identical to TRBD2. V lost 2 bases to trimming and J lost 8 bases; unmatched junction nucleotides: 2. CDR1 is SGHRS, CDR2 YFSETQ, per germline. The CDR3 is 14 residues long. The CDR3 loop is CASSFTSGGGELFF. CDR3 bases: TGCGCCAGCAGCTTCACTAGCGGGGGAGGGGAGCTGTTTTTT. The complete variable domain, with remaining parts taken from reference TRBV5-1 and TRBJ2-2, reads KAGVTQTPRYLIKTRGQQVTLSCSPISGHRSVSWYQQTPGQGLQFLFEYFSETQRNKGNFPGRFSGRQFSNSRSEMNVSTLELGDSALYLCASSFTSGGGELFFGEGSRLTVL.

The chain has TRBV27 and TRBJ2-1; no clear D. Germline CDR1 MNHEY, CDR2 SMNVEV (reference sequence). The CDR3 runs 13 residues. Trimming left V 4 bases short and J 0 bases short, with 4 bases between. CDR3 nucleotide sequence: TGTGCCAGCAGTTGGGACTCCTACAATGAGCAGTTCTTC. Amino acid sequence: CASSWDSYNEQFF.

The J gene is TRBJ2-1, the V gene TRBV28; TRBD1 might be the D (5 bases). Germline loops: CDR1 MDHEN, CDR2 SYDVKM. CDR3 length equals 14 residues. The V end lost 2 bases, the J end lost 4 bases, and 9 bases lay between the germline ends. The CDR3 sequence: CASSLVRGYNEQFF. The DNA for the CDR3 is TGTGCCAGCAGTTTAGTTAGGGGATACAATGAGCAGTTCTTC.

This clone is medium-sized in the sample. The chain uses TRBV4-3 and TRBJ2-7; D is ambiguous. Trimming took 1 base from V and 4 from J, leaving 8 bases between them. Germline-derived CDR1 and CDR2 are LGHNA and YSLEER. The CDR3 contains 13 residues. CDR3 protein: CASSQGLRYEQYF. CDR3 DNA: TGCGCCAGCAGCCAAGGCTTGCGGTACGAGCAGTACTTC.

The chain combines TRBV9 with TRBJ1-6; 7 bases fit TRBD1. The V gene end was trimmed by 3 bases and the J gene end by 0 bases; junction bases not matched to a gene: 6. Germline CDR1 and CDR2: SGDLS and YYNGEE. The CDR3 has 17 residues. The CDR3 region has the DNA TGTGCCAGCAGCGAGTTGGGACAGAGCTCCTATAATTCACCCCTCCACTTT. Amino acids: CASSELGQSSYNSPLHF.

V gene TRBV19 combines with J gene TRBJ1-5; D ambiguous. Germline-derived CDR1 and CDR2 are LNHDA and SQIVND (reference sequence). The CDR3 sequence is 15 residues long. V lost 3 bases to trimming and J lost 3 bases, with 12 bases between them. Here the CDR3 DNA reads TGTGCCAGTAGTATTTTCCAGTACGTCAATCAGCCCCAGCATTTT. Amino acid sequence: CASSIFQYVNQPQHF.

Concerning this clone: This same CDR3 is encoded by further DNA sequences in the sample. The chain joins TRBV5-6 to TRBJ1-2, with a weak D call TRBD1 (5 bases). The V end was cut by 0 bases, the J end by 8 bases, with 14 bases between. Germline V gene lookup returns CDR1 SGHDT and CDR2 YYEEEE. The CDR3 contains 14 residues. This CDR3 reads CASSLGQGVGGYTF. The CDR3 DNA sequence: TGTGCCAGCAGCTTGGGGCAGGGAGTGGGCGGCTACACCTTC.

The rearrangement links TRBV29-1 to TRBJ1-2; D is possibly TRBD1 (5 bases). The germline CDR1 and CDR2 sequences are SQVTM and ANQGSEA. Trimming stripped 3 bases from V and 3 bases from J, with 8 bases between. This CDR3 is built from 12 residues. CDR3 sequence: CSVDRQYYGYTF. The DNA for the CDR3 is TGCAGCGTTGATAGACAGTACTATGGCTACACCTTC. The variable domain in full, with the rest retrieved from reference TRBV29-1 and TRBJ1-2, is SAVISQKPSRDICQRGTSLTIQCQVDSQVTMMFWYRQQPGQSLTLIATANQGSEATYESGFVIDKFPISRPNLTFSTLTVSNMSPEDSSIYLCSVDRQYYGYTFGSGTRLTVV.

DNA for the CDR3: TGTGCCAGCAGCATGACTAGCGTGGCTCAACGGGAGACCCAGTACTTC. Encoded protein: CASSMTSVAQRETQYF. This sequence joins TRBV5-4 and TRBJ2-5, with TRBD2 identical over 8 bases. This CDR3 comprises 16 residues. Germline trimming cut 4 bases from V and 5 bases from J; bases unmatched to any gene: 13. The germline V gene has CDR1 SGHNT and CDR2 YYREEE (reference sequence).

The chain uses TRBV6-5 and TRBJ2-1; no clear D. The CDR3 is 13 amino acids. V was shortened by 3 bases and J by 4 bases, with 7 bases between the two germline ends. Germline CDR1 and CDR2: MNHEY and SVGAGI. The CDR3 here is CASSYFGYNEQFF. For the CDR3, the DNA is TGTGCCAGCAGTTATTTTGGGTACAATGAGCAGTTCTTC.

The V call is TRBV7-8, the J call TRBJ1-4; the D gene is possibly TRBD1 (6 bases). CDR1 is SGHVS, CDR2 FQNEAQ, per germline. CDR3 size: 16 residues. V dropped 2 bases and J dropped 8 bases, with 18 bases sitting between them. In DNA form, the CDR3 reads TGTGCCAGCAGCTTAAATGTCGGGGGCATAGGGGAAAAACTGTTTTTT. Residues: CASSLNVGGIGEKLFF.

The chain has TRBV29-1 and TRBJ2-1; the D gene could be TRBD1 or TRBD2 (7 bases each). CDR1 and CDR2 (germline): SQVTM, ANQGSEA. The CDR3 sequence is 13 residues long. The V end was cut by 4 bases, the J end by 4 bases, with 11 bases between. CDR3 coding DNA: TGCAGCGTTGTGCAGGGGGGGTACAATGAGCAGTTCTTC. Protein product: CSVVQGGYNEQFF.

The J gene is TRBJ2-7, the V gene TRBV11-2; no clear D. Germline CDR1 and CDR2: SGHAT and FQNNGV. The ends were cut back, 1 base at V and 2 bases at J, with 6 bases in the middle. The CDR3 contains 13 residues. CDR3: CASSLGRPYEQYF. CDR3 sequence (DNA): TGTGCCAGCAGCTTAGGTCGCCCCTACGAGCAGTACTTC.

V and J are TRBV7-9 and TRBJ1-1; maybe TRBD1 (5 bases). The germline V and J ends were trimmed by 5 bases and 8 bases, with 12 bases remaining between them. CDR1 SEHNR and CDR2 FQNEAQ come from the germline V gene (reference sequence). This CDR3 comprises 12 residues. The CDR3 coding sequence is TGTGCCAGCAGCACACAGGAGAACGAAGCTTTCTTT. It encodes CASSTQENEAFF.

V gene TRBV6-5 combines with J gene TRBJ2-2; D is undetermined. The germline CDR1 and CDR2 sequences are MNHEY and SVGAGI. The CDR3 contains 12 residues. V lost 6 bases to trimming and J lost 6 bases, with 8 bases between them. The CDR3: CASRSSPGELFF. The CDR3 nucleotides are TGTGCCAGCAGATCCTCTCCCGGGGAGCTGTTTTTT.

The V and J genes are TRBV10-2 and TRBJ2-5, with D uncertain. The CDR3 has 11 amino acids. Germline CDR1 and CDR2: WSHSY and SAAADI. The V end lost 6 bases, the J end lost 2 bases, and 4 bases lay between the germline ends. CDR3 sequence reads: CASRAQETQYF. The CDR3 DNA reads TGCGCCAGCAGGGCTCAAGAGACCCAGTACTTC.

The CDR3 reads CASSFAKANTGELFF. In DNA, the CDR3 is TGTGCCAGCAGCTTTGCTAAGGCGAACACCGGGGAGCTGTTTTTT. This chain joins TRBV5-4 and TRBJ2-2; D is unresolved. Germline values: CDR1 SGHNT, CDR2 YYREEE (reference sequence). The CDR3 has 15 residues. Trimming stripped 2 bases from V and 0 bases from J, with 8 bases between.

The gene calls are TRBV7-9 and TRBJ1-1; D gene uncertain. The germline V gene encodes CDR1 SEHNR and CDR2 FQNEAQ (reference sequence). The CDR3 sequence is 12 residues long. Trimming took off 3 bases at V and 3 bases at J, with 5 bases between the two ends. The DNA for the CDR3 is TGTGCCAGCAGCTTTGGGTACACTGAAGCTTTCTTT. Translating it yields CASSFGYTEAFF.

This chain links TRBV11-2 with TRBJ2-5; 9 positions match TRBD1. The V gene end was trimmed by 5 bases and the J gene end by 5 bases; junction bases not matched to a gene: 12. The CDR3 totals 16 residues. Germline assignment: CDR1 SGHAT and CDR2 FQNNGV. CDR3 sequence (DNA): TGTGCCAGCAGCACGGGACAGGGACGTTCGGGGGAGACCCAGTACTTC. Translated: CASSTGQGRSGETQYF.

The chain employs TRBV11-2 and TRBJ2-7; TRBD2 might be the D (6 bases). The CDR3 runs 18 residues. V lost 4 bases and J lost 3, with 25 bases in between. In germline, CDR1 is SGHAT, CDR2 FQNNGV. DNA of the CDR3: TGTGCCAGCAGCTCGATAGGAGGGACCCCGGCAAGTGTCTACGAGCAGTACTTC. Protein: CASSSIGGTPASVYEQYF.

V usage is TRBV7-6 and J usage is TRBJ1-1, with 8 bases fitting TRBD1. CDR3 length: 17 amino acids. The germline gives CDR1 SGHVS, CDR2 FNYEAQ. J gave up 1 base and V 0 bases, and 7 bases lay outside the gene matches. The CDR3 is CASSLAQGALGNTEAFF. Here the CDR3 DNA reads TGTGCCAGCAGCTTAGCGCAGGGGGCTTTAGGGAACACTGAAGCTTTCTTT.

CDR3 protein: CASSPRQGKDTQYF. CDR3 sequence (DNA): TGTGCCAGCAGTCCCCGACAGGGGAAAGATACGCAGTATTTT. The rearrangement joins TRBV6-6 to TRBJ2-3; 8 bases fit TRBD1. The ends lost 5 bases at V and 5 bases at J; junction bases unmatched: 6. This CDR3 contains 14 residues. The germline CDR1 and CDR2 sequences are MNHNY and SVGAGI (reference sequence).

The genes are TRBV28 and TRBJ2-2; a weak D match, TRBD1 (6 bases). Germline assignment: CDR1 MDHEN and CDR2 SYDVKM. Trimming shortened V by 1 base and J by 5 bases, and 11 bases separated the two germline ends. The CDR3 is 15 amino acids. CDR3 sequence: CASSLSGVVTGELFF. CDR3 DNA: TGTGCCAGCAGTTTATCAGGGGTCGTTACCGGGGAGCTGTTTTTT.

This chain uses TRBV28 with TRBJ1-2; D not certain. This CDR3 spans 13 amino acids. CDR1 is MDHEN and CDR2 is SYDVKM in the germline V gene. V gave up 7 bases and J gave up 8 bases, with 17 bases separating them. The CDR3 is CASTPSGGGGYTF. The CDR3 nucleotides read TGTGCCAGCACTCCCTCCGGAGGAGGGGGCTACACCTTC.

J is TRBJ1-3 and V is TRBV5-6; perhaps TRBD1 as D (5 bases). This CDR3 comprises 14 residues. Trimming took 4 bases from V and 2 from J, leaving 10 bases between them. Germline CDR1 reads SGHDT; CDR2 reads YYEEEE. CDR3 sequence reads: CASSIRGTGNTIYF. The CDR3 DNA reads as TGTGCCAGCAGCATAAGGGGAACTGGAAACACCATATATTTT.

This chain uses TRBV29-1 with TRBJ2-7; the D gene is possibly TRBD1 (5 bases). V lost 1 base, J lost 2 bases, and 6 bases lay in between. CDR3 size: 12 residues. Germline V CDR1 and CDR2: SQVTM, ANQGSEA. The CDR3, as DNA: TGCAGCGTTGAAGTAGGGGCCTACGAGCAGTACTTC. Amino acids: CSVEVGAYEQYF.